The source of this T cell receptor beta chain is a study of cytomegalovirus exposure and HLA in healthy donors. Study-level points and caveats: In a later analysis, TCR association rates varied by HLA locus: DRB1 most, HLA-C fewest.

Primers: 60 Vbeta forward and 13 Jbeta reverse. Profiled with immunoSEQ multiplex PCR; TCRdb holds only in-frame clones, not every one. The sample contains 150,000 to 200,000 clones, approximately 84% of which appear only once. Note on this clone: The antigen is not known.

The germline gives CDR1 LNHNV, CDR2 YYDKDF (reference sequence). Trimming removed 0 bases from V and 7 bases from J; junction bases left unmatched: 9. The CDR3 sequence is 16 residues long. Sequencing was done on a sample of PBMCs. The sequence derives from a woman in her twenties or thirties in good health and CMV-seropositive. This rearrangement joins TRBV15 to TRBJ2-3; TRBD1 matches 8 bases. CDR3: CATSRDRDRGGYTQYF. The CDR3 DNA sequence: TGTGCCACCAGCAGAGATCGAGACAGGGGCGGATATACGCAGTATTTT.